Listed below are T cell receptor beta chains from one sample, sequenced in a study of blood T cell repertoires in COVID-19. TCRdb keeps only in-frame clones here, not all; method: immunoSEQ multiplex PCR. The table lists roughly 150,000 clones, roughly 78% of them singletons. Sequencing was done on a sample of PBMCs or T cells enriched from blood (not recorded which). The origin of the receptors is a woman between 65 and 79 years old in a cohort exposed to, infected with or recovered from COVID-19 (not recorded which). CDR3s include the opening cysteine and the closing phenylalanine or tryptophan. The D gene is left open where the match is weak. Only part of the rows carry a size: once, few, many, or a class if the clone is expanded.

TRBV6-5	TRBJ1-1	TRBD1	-	TGTGCCAGCAGTCTGACAGGGGGCGGCACTGAAGCTTTCTTT	CASSLTGGGTEAFF
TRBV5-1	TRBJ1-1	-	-	TGCGCCAGCAGCTTGGCGGCAGGATCGAACACTGAAGCTTTCTTT	CASSLAAGSNTEAFF
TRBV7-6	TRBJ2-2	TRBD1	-	TGTGCCAGCAGCGCAGGACAGGGGGTGAGAACCGGGGAGCTGTTTTTT	CASSAGQGVRTGELFF
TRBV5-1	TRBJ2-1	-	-	TGCGCCAGCAGCTTCGGCGGATCTTCCTACAATGAGCAGTTCTTC	CASSFGGSSYNEQFF
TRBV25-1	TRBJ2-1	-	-	TGTGCCAGCAGTACCCCCGGGGCGGGACTTCCTGACAATGAGCAGTTCTTC	CASSTPGAGLPDNEQFF
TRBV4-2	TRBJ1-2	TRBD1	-	TGTGCCAGCAGCCAGGACAGGGGGAACTATGGCTACACCTTC	CASSQDRGNYGYTF
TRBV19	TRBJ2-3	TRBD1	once	TGTGCCAGTAAAACAGGGGGCACAGATACGCAGTATTTT	CASKTGGTDTQYF
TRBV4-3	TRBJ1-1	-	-	TGCGCCAGCAGCCAAAGGACAAGGGGCCGGACTTTCTTT	CASSQRTRGRTFF
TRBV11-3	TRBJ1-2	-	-	TGTGCCAGCAGCCAGCCAGGGGCCACTAGCTATGGCTACACCTTC	CASSQPGATSYGYTF
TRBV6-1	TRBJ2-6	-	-	TGTGCCAGCAGTGAAGTCAACTTCTCTGGGGCCAACGTCCTGACTTTC	CASSEVNFSGANVLTF
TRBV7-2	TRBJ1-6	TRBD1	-	TGTGCCAGCAGCTTAGAAGGACAGGGTTGGACACCCCTCCACTTT	CASSLEGQGWTPLHF
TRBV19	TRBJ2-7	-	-	TGTGCCAGTAGTAGGAGGGGATCCCCCTACGAGCAGTACTTC	CASSRRGSPYEQYF
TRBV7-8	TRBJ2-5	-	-	TGTGCCAGCAGCTTAGAGATGGGGGGCCAAGAGACCCAGTACTTC	CASSLEMGGQETQYF
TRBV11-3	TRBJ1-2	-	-	TGTGCCAGCAGCTTAGACCTCTATGGCTACACCTTC	CASSLDLYGYTF
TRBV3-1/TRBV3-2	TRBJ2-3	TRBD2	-	TGTGCCAGCAGCCGCCAAGCGGGAGGGGCACAAGATACGCAGTATTTT	CASSRQAGGAQDTQYF
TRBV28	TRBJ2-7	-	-	TGTGCCAGCAGTTTCTTGGACAAACCGCACGAGCAGTACTTC	CASSFLDKPHEQYF
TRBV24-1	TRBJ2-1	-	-	TGTGCCACCAGTGATCGGACAGCCGACTCCTACAATGAGCAGTTCTTC	CATSDRTADSYNEQFF
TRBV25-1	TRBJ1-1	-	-	TGTGCCAGCAGTGAATACGGGGGGGGTGCTGAAGCTTTCTTT	CASSEYGGGAEAFF
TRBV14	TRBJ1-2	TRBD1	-	TGTGCCAGCAGCCAGTCAGGGGGTGTCTATGGCTACACCTTC	CASSQSGGVYGYTF
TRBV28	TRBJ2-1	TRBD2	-	TGCTGTAGCGGGAGGCTCGCCTACAATGAGCAGTTCTTC	CCSGRLAYNEQFF
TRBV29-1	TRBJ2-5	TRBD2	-	TGCAGCGTTTCCGGGCTAGCGGGACTACAGTACCAAGAGACCCAGTACTTC	CSVSGLAGLQYQETQYF
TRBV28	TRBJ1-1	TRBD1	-	TGTGCCAGCAATGAACCGGGACAGGTGAAATATAGAGCTTTCTTT	CASNEPGQVKYRAFF
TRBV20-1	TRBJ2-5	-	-	TGCAGTGCCTCCCTGAGGGAGACCCAGTACTTC	CSASLRETQYF
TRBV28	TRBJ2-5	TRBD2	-	TGTGCCAGCAGTTTAACAGGCCGGAGCGGGAGGGAAGAGGCCCAGTACTTC	CASSLTGRSGREEAQYF
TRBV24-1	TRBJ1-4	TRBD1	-	TGTGCCACCAGTGCCATGACAGGGGGGGATGAAAAACTGTTTTTT	CATSAMTGGDEKLFF
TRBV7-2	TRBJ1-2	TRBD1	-	TGTGCCAGCAGCTTAGCGACAAGGACAGGGGCCGGCTACACCTTC	CASSLATRTGAGYTF
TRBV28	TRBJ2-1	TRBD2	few	TGTGCCAGCAGTCCCCAGACTAGCGGGAGTTATGAGCAGTTCTTC	CASSPQTSGSYEQFF
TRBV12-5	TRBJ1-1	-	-	TGTGCTAGTGGTTTGGTATGGGGCTCGGTGAACACTGAAGCTTTCTTT	CASGLVWGSVNTEAFF